The T cell receptor (beta chain) under discussion was sequenced for a study of T-cell reconstitution after alpha-beta-depleted transplantation in children. This clonotype was seen more than once but under ten times. The TCRbeta library was prepared with unique molecular identifiers. Each CDR3 protein gets one entry after TCRdb re-called the PCR reads with MiXCR. Of 450,000 to 600,000 distinct CDR3 sequences listed, 15% to 20% were seen once; the top ten hold approximately 3%. This CDR3 has 15 residues. The germline V gene encodes CDR1 LNHDA and CDR2 SQIVND (reference sequence). The J segment lost 5 bases and the V segment lost 1 base, leaving 1 base of the junction unmatched.

The chain uses TRBV19 and TRBJ2-1, with 11 bases that match TRBD2. The input for sequencing was PBMCs from the stem cell graft donor, taken from the stem cell graft. The sequence was collected from a human donor who donated a stem cell graft to a child with acute lymphoblastic leukemia. The CDR3 region has the DNA TGTGCCAGTAGTATAGTAGCGGGAGGGCACAATGAGCAGTTCTTC. Residues: CASSIVAGGHNEQFF. Together with reference TRBV19 and TRBJ2-1, the CDR3 gives the full variable domain: DGGITQSPKYLFRKEGQNVTLSCEQNLNHDAMYWYRQDPGQGLRLIYYSQIVNDFQKGDIAEGYSVSREKKESFPLTVTSAQKNPTAFYLCASSIVAGGHNEQFFGPGTRLTVL.